The T cell receptor (beta chain) described here comes from a study of cytomegalovirus exposure and HLA in healthy donors. Broader study findings: The authors listed 150 to 200 TCR beta chains as cytomegalovirus-associated.

The ends were cut back, 4 bases at V and 6 bases at J, with 6 bases in the middle. CDR1 is SQVTM and CDR2 is ANQGSEA in the germline V gene. The CDR3 covers 10 residues. As regards this clone: Antigen unknown.

This cohort consisted of healthy bone marrow donors. The PCR employed 60 Vbeta primers together with 13 Jbeta primers. The table came from immunoSEQ multiplex PCR; TCRdb's copy has only in-frame clones and leaves some out. The profile shows 95,000 to 110,000 clones, around 66% of them singletons. The clonotype originates from a woman in her 50s in good health and CMV-seronegative. Sequenced: PBMCs. The V and J genes are TRBV29-1 and TRBJ1-1, with D unclear. The CDR3 loop is CSVATAEAFF. The CDR3 DNA reads as TGCAGCGTTGCTACAGCTGAAGCTTTCTTT.